This T cell receptor beta chain appears in the sequencing data of a study of blood T cell repertoires in COVID-19. Study-wide background: PBMCs, B-cell-depleted T cells, or T cells were the source of the cDNA or gDNA that made up the material.

The table came from immunoSEQ multiplex PCR; TCRdb's copy has only in-frame clones and leaves some out. The data contain 200,000 to 250,000 clones, 82% of them singletons. Enrollees, about 18 to 90 years old, lived in fewer than 25 US areas. Assignment of participants to cohorts was predicated upon participant-reported clinical history. Either two negative PCRs, clearance, or symptom resolution qualified Cohort 3 donors as recovered. CDR3 length: 15 residues. Germline lookup yields CDR1 SGHAT and CDR2 FQNNGV. Losses at the gene ends were 6 bases for V and 3 bases for J; bases not matched to a gene: 8.

The rearrangement uses TRBV11-2 and TRBJ2-3; 8 bases map to TRBD2. The sequence was obtained from a woman aged 60-75 years who had recovered from COVID-19. Sequencing was carried out using PBMCs or T cells enriched from blood (not recorded which). The CDR3 spells CASRRGGLATDTQYF. In nucleotides, the CDR3 is TGTGCCAGCAGACGAGGTGGACTAGCAACAGATACGCAGTATTTT.